The clone carrying this T cell receptor (beta chain) appeared many times. TCRdb fed the PCR reads into MiXCR, producing one record per CDR3 protein. The repertoire consists of approximately 9,000 distinct CDR3 sequences, with roughly 26% occurring once and the leading ten covering around 8%. Germline lookup yields CDR1 MNHNS and CDR2 SASEGT. This CDR3 spans 11 amino acids. Trimming removed 6 bases at V and 6 bases at J, with 9 bases between. The sample comes from a study of immune characterization of retroperitoneal liposarcoma. The material sequenced was tumor tissue. The chain links TRBV6-1 to TRBJ2-7; the D is unclear. The origin of this receptor is a male donor with retroperitoneal liposarcoma. CDR3 loop: CASSEATEQYF. Here the CDR3 DNA reads TGTGCCAGCAGCGAGGCGACCGAGCAGTACTTC.